This T cell receptor beta chain was found in a study of CD8+ T cells in alopecia areata (dated by TCRdb to the late 2010s). General notes on the study: The treated patients, all with moderate-to-severe alopecia areata, were enrolled in an open-label pilot trial of oral tofacitinib given at 5 to 10 mg twice daily. Tofacitinib was administered for 6 to 18 months, and 6 months of follow-up off drug were then conducted to assess delayed response and recurrence. The SALT score, which quantifies the percentage of affected scalp surface area, was used to measure disease severity in treated patients. In both human patients and the C3H/HeJ mouse model, the study applied high-throughput TCRbeta sequencing to look at T cell clonal expansion in alopecia areata. Human TCRbeta sequencing covered scalp tissue and sorted CD4+ and CD8+ peripheral blood T cells from patchy and totalis/universalis alopecia areata patients and healthy controls. Biopsies were taken from tofacitinib-treated patients at baseline and again at 4 and 24 weeks into treatment, and several of those patients also had a later scalp biopsy. Scalp clonality was compared across normal scalp (n=4), patchy alopecia areata scalp (n=8), and alopecia totalis/universalis scalp (n=8). RNA came from the PAXgene miRNA kit for fixed scalp, the miRNeasy kit for PBMCs, and the RNeasy kit for mouse skin. TCRbeta CDR3 regions were amplified by immunoSEQ multiplex PCR with 35 Vbeta forward and 13 Jbeta reverse primers.

Points on this clone: Its antigen is unknown. Base qualities are missing; no much larger clone stands one base away.

Including cysteine and phenylalanine, the CDR3 has 19 amino acids. Only CDR3 DNA is held: 57 bases, read in frame from base 1. CDR1 SEHNR and CDR2 FQNEAQ were looked up in the germline V gene (reference sequence). V drops 3 bases and J drops 2 bases, leaving 25 bases in between. The receptor library was made with the immunoSEQ multiplex PCR assay. For TCR sequencing, RNA was extracted from every sample and reverse transcribed into cDNA to serve as template. SuperScript III was used to make first-strand cDNA, primed with a 2:1 mix of oligo-dT and random hexamers. A synthetic immune receptor repertoire was used to measure amplification bias, and any remaining bias was corrected computationally. For the original study's pipeline: Raw reads were preprocessed for error removal, and CDR3 was defined according to IMGT conventions as running from the conserved cysteine to phenylalanine. Clonality was computed as 1 minus the Shannon entropy, with the entropy normalized by log2 of the number of productive unique TCRs. Scalp TCRbeta sequences were cross-referenced with sorted blood CD4 and CD8 repertoires so that the CD4 or CD8 identity of scalp clones could be inferred. TCRdb's version of the immuneACCESS table is confined to in-frame rearrangements and falls short of the full clone set. An unresolved V gene accounts for under half of the shortfall where checked; the remainder is of unknown origin. V and J calls plus clone size are reproduced from that table; the DNA served to infer D and trimming. The sample contains under 200,000 clones, roughly 60% of them found a single time. 13% to 15% of the sample belongs to the ten largest clones.

This sample's time point label indicates: roughly 24 weeks on oral tofacitinib. This specimen's treatment or condition label, interpreted: oral pan-JAK inhibitor, 5-10 mg twice daily. Peripheral blood and lesional scalp punch biopsies were obtained from patients with alopecia areata. After PBMCs were isolated by density centrifugation and stained for CD3, CD4 and CD8, a FACSAria was used to sort CD4+ and CD8+ T cells. Broader findings and caveats from the paper: Because the treated cohort was small and had only one nonresponder, larger studies are needed to examine links between baseline CD8+ expansion and response. With tofacitinib, both scalp clonality and the number of expanded CD8+ clones among the top 100 scalp clones went down significantly. Shared TCR sequences between patients were less evident than in mice, which may be partly attributable to HLA diversity in the patient population. Compared with normal scalp, lesional scalp had higher clonality and more expanded CD8+ clones, particularly in alopecia totalis/universalis, a pattern that suggests antigenic drive. Many expanded lesional clones were found to persist in scalp and blood during tofacitinib treatment, and relapse after treatment cessation may be partly explained by this persistence. Scalp TCR repertoire analysis is complicated because resident alphabeta T cells in normal human skin are also sequenced, whereas mouse skin is dominated by gammadelta T cells.

The sequence joins TRBV7-9 to TRBJ1-1; tentative D gene TRBD1, with 5 bases matching. The source of this sequence is a human donor with alopecia areata. The sequenced sample was CD4+ T cells sorted from blood, obtained at week 24, from a patient treated with tofacitinib. The CDR3 reads CASSFKSVRDPGRNTEAFF. In nucleotide form, the sequence is TGTGCCAGCAGCTTCAAATCCGTCAGGGATCCCGGGAGAAACACTGAAGCTTTCTTT.